This T cell receptor (beta chain) was identified in a study of blood T cell repertoires in COVID-19. Trimming stripped 0 bases from V and 4 bases from J, with 7 bases between. The CDR3 sequence is 14 residues long. The germline CDR1 and CDR2 sequences are MNHEY and SMNVEV (reference sequence). The method was immunoSEQ multiplex PCR; TCRdb's version includes in-frame clones alone and lacks a portion of them. This table has approximately 250,000 clones, approximately 79% appearing once. Ages ranged from about 18 to 100 years, with residence in more than 20 US areas. The study assigned cohorts using participant-reported clinical history.

The TCR originated in a man aged 25 to 45 with acute COVID-19. This sequence joins TRBV27 and TRBJ1-3; a possible D gene is TRBD1 (5 bases). Sequencing input: PBMCs or T cells enriched from blood (not recorded which). CDR3 sequence: CASSLSGPGNTIYF. For the CDR3, the DNA is TGTGCCAGCAGTTTATCGGGGCCGGGAAACACCATATATTTT.